This TCR beta chain was found in a study of blood T cells in healthy people across ages. The authors ran a second PCR of about 6 to 11 cycles using a sample-barcoded 5' primer and a J-beta primer mix. Per sample, CDR3-containing paired-end reads numbered at least 2.5 million. TCRdb fed the 5' RACE reads into MiXCR, producing one record per CDR3 protein. Here the sample spans about 1,500,000 distinct CDR3 sequences, 28% being singletons. General study points: Both naive CD4+ cell counts and diversity were greater in long-lived donors than in aged donors. TCR beta diversity tracked closely with naive T cell percentage.

As regards this clonotype: Its antigen remains unidentified.

Specimen: blood. The receptor was isolated from a woman aged 25 to 45 in good health.

CDR3 sequence: CASSQAPGTVFSYEQYF. Here the CDR3 DNA reads TGCGCCAGCAGCCAGGCCCCGGGGACAGTGTTCTCCTACGAGCAGTACTTC. The chain has TRBV4-1 and TRBJ2-7; 7 nucleotides agree with TRBD1. CDR1 MGHRA and CDR2 YSYEKL come from the germline V gene. The CDR3 has 17 amino acids. V shed 3 bases, J shed 0 bases, and the junction held 11 bases outside the gene matches.